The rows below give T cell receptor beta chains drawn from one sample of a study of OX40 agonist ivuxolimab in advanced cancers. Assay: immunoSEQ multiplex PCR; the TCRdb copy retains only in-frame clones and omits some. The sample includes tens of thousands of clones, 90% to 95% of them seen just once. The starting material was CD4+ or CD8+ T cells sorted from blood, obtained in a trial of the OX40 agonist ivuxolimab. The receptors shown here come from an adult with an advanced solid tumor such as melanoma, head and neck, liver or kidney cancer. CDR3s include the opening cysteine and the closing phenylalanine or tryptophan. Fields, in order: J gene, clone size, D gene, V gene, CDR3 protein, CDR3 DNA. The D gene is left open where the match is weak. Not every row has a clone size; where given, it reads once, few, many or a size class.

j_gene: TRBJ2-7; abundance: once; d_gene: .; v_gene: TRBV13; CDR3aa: CASSAKQGYEQYF; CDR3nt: TGTGCCAGCAGCGCAAAACAGGGCTACGAGCAGTACTTC
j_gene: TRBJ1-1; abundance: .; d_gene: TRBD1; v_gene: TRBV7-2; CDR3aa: CASSSTRDRVEAFF; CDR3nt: TGTGCCAGCAGCTCCACCCGGGACAGGGTTGAAGCTTTCTTT
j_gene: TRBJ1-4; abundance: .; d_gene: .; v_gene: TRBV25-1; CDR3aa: CASSEYREGRLNEKLFF; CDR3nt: TGTGCCAGCAGTGAATATAGAGAGGGACGGCTTAATGAAAAACTGTTTTTT
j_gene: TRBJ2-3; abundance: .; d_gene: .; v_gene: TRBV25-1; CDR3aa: CASSEQYRTGTDTQYF; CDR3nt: TGTGCCAGCAGTGAACAGTACCGGACAGGCACAGATACGCAGTATTTT
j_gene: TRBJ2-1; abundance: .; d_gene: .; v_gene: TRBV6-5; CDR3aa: CASSLRPALEQFF; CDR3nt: TGTGCCAGCAGCCTTAGACCGGCCTTAGAGCAGTTCTTC
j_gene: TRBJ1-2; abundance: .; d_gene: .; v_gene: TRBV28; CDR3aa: CASSSNEAALYGYTF; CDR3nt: TGTGCCAGCAGTTCTAACGAAGCGGCTCTCTATGGCTACACCTTC
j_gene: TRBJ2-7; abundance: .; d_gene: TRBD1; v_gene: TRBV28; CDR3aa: CASRTSTGEKTYEQYF; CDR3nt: TGTGCCAGCAGAACGTCGACAGGGGAAAAAACCTACGAGCAGTACTTC
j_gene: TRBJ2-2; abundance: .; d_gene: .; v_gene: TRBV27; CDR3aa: CASSLQTSNTGELFF; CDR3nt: TGTGCCAGCAGTTTACAGACTAGTAACACCGGGGAGCTGTTTTTT
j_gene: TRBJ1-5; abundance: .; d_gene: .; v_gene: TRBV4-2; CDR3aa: CASSQDWTVAGQPQHF; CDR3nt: TGTGCCAGCAGCCAAGATTGGACTGTTGCGGGTCAGCCCCAGCATTTT
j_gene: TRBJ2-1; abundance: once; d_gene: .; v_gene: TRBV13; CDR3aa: CASSLVGEQFF; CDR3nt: TGTGCCAGCAGCTTAGTTGGGGAGCAGTTCTTC
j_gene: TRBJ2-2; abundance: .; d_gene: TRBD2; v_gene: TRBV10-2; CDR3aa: CASSEPGWTSGNTGELFF; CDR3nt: TGCGCCAGCAGTGAGCCAGGCTGGACTAGCGGCAACACCGGGGAGCTGTTTTTT
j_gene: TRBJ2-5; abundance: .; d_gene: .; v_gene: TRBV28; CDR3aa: CASRKDRGRSQETQYF; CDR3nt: TGTGCCAGCAGAAAAGACAGAGGTCGGTCCCAAGAGACCCAGTACTTC
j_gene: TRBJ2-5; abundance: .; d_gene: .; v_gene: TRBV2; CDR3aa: CASTEAGETQYF; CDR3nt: TGTGCCAGCACTGAAGCCGGGGAGACCCAGTACTTC
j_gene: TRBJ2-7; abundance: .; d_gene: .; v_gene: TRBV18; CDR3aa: CASSPPRTLNEQYF; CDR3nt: TGTGCCAGCTCACCACCCCGGACACTCAACGAGCAGTACTTC
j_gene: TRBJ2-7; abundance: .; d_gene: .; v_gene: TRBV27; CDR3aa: CASSDLGQGTRSEQYF; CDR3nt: TGTGCCAGCAGTGACCTCGGTCAGGGGACCCGGAGTGAGCAGTACTTC
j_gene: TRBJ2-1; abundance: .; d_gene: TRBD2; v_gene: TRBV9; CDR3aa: CASSVSGGQSGQFF; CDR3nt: TGTGCCAGCAGCGTAAGCGGGGGGCAAAGTGGGCAGTTCTTC